This TCR beta chain is from a study of T cells after yellow fever vaccination. As for the study in general: Low-cell-number fractions underwent preparation using SMART-Seq v4 Ultra Low Input.

V dropped 0 bases and J dropped 7; count of bases not matched to a gene: 5. Germline CDR1 reads LGHDT; CDR2 reads YNNKEL (reference sequence). This CDR3 comprises 16 residues. TCRdb used MiXCR to reprocess the 5' RACE reads, holding one entry per CDR3 protein. The sample yields hundreds of thousands of distinct CDR3 sequences, 21% seen once. The J gene is TRBJ2-1, the V gene TRBV3-1; TRBD1 matches 11 bases. Specimen: PBMCs, collected 20 to 25 days after the first yellow fever vaccination. The receptor comes from a man aged 18-30 years who received the YFV17D yellow fever vaccine. CDR3 sequence reads: CASSQEGQGGVNEQFF. The CDR3 nucleotides read TGTGCCAGCAGCCAAGAGGGACAGGGGGGAGTAAATGAGCAGTTCTTC.